Each of the 31 T cell receptor beta chains below was sequenced from the same sample in a study of cytomegalovirus exposure and HLA in healthy donors. The repertoire was sequenced with immunoSEQ multiplex PCR; TCRdb's copy has only in-frame clones and lacks some. Of around 130,000 clones listed, 85% to 90% are singletons. Sequenced material: PBMCs. Receptors originate from a woman aged 30 to 39 in good health and CMV-seronegative.

V usage is TRBV7-3 and J usage is TRBJ1-2; 8 bases are shared with TRBD1. Germline CDR1 SGHTA, CDR2 FQGTGA. CDR3 length: 14 amino acids. The J segment lost 7 bases and the V segment lost 1 base, leaving 5 bases of the junction unmatched. The CDR3 DNA reads TGTGCCAGCAGCTTAAAGACAGGGGTTGGTGGCTACACCTTC. Its protein is CASSLKTGVGGYTF.

This clone has just one count. The chain recombines TRBV10-3 with TRBJ2-7; 13 positions agree with TRBD2. The CDR3 is 18 amino acids. The trim removed 0 bases at V and 4 bases at J, leaving 9 bases unmatched. Per germline, CDR1 ENHRY and CDR2 SYGVKD. Written as DNA, the CDR3 is TGTGCCATCAGTGAGTCGAGGGCGACTAGCGGGGGGCATTACGAGCAGTACTTC. Protein sequence: CAISESRATSGGHYEQYF.

The chain uses TRBV4-1 and TRBJ1-3, with 10 bases identical to TRBD1. V gave up 4 bases and J gave up 4 bases; unmatched junction bases: 4. The CDR3 runs 15 residues. From germline, CDR1 is MGHRA and CDR2 YSYEKL. DNA of the CDR3: TGCGCCAGCAGCCCCGGACAGGGGGGAGGAAACACCATATATTTT. Protein: CASSPGQGGGNTIYF.

The J gene is TRBJ1-3, the V gene TRBV6-5, with no clear D. The V and J ends lost 8 bases and 4 bases respectively, with 9 bases between them. This CDR3 comprises 12 residues. In germline, CDR1 is MNHEY, CDR2 SVGAGI. CDR3 bases: TGTGCCAGCGGGCCGGGGGGAAACACCATATATTTT. It translates to CASGPGGNTIYF.

This chain connects TRBV29-1 to TRBJ2-2; 10 bases match TRBD2. In germline, CDR1 is SQVTM, CDR2 ANQGSEA. The CDR3 loop spans 14 amino acids. V lost 5 bases and J lost 5; bases outside the gene matches: 5. Here the CDR3 DNA reads TGCAGCGTTTTTCTAGCGGGGGCAACCGGGGAGCTGTTTTTT. Translation gives CSVFLAGATGELFF.

The chain is built from TRBV29-1 and TRBJ2-3, with 9 bases identical to TRBD1. In germline, CDR1 is SQVTM, CDR2 ANQGSEA. V trimming: 8 bases; J trimming: 3 bases; junction bases outside the gene matches: 9. The CDR3 runs 14 residues. The CDR3 nucleotides read TGCAGCCTACGACCGGGACAGGGAACAGATACGCAGTATTTT. Residues: CSLRPGQGTDTQYF.

Only one count was recorded for this clone. The gene calls are TRBV18 and TRBJ1-2; D may be TRBD1 (5 bases). Germline CDR1 reads KGHSH; CDR2 reads LQKENI. The CDR3 runs to 15 residues. V was cut by 3 bases and J by 4 bases, with 15 bases left in between. The CDR3 DNA sequence: TGTGCCAGCTCACCGTGGGACTCCTCCCCCTATGGCTACACCTTC. As protein: CASSPWDSSPYGYTF.

This clone was found once. V and J are TRBV7-9 and TRBJ1-6, with TRBD1 matching 10 bases. Trimming took 4 bases from V and 10 from J; bases not matched to a gene: 10. Germline values: CDR1 SEHNR, CDR2 FQNEAQ (reference sequence). The CDR3 has 16 residues. The CDR3 here is CASSSGDGTGASPLHF. The CDR3 DNA follows: TGTGCCAGCAGCTCCGGTGACGGGACAGGGGCGTCACCCCTCCACTTT.

This chain joins TRBV29-1 and TRBJ2-2; 11 bases agree with TRBD1. Trimming took 3 bases from V and 6 from J; bases not matched to a gene: 9. The CDR3 spans 16 residues. Germline V gives CDR1 SQVTM, CDR2 ANQGSEA. The CDR3 is CSVEDPDRGLSGELFF. CDR3 nucleotides: TGCAGCGTTGAGGATCCGGACAGGGGGCTATCCGGGGAGCTGTTTTTT.

V usage is TRBV7-9 and J usage is TRBJ2-5; maybe TRBD1 (6 bases). V was clipped by 5 bases and J by 5 bases, with 12 bases between them. The CDR3 is made up of 13 amino acids. CDR1 and CDR2 (germline): SEHNR, FQNEAQ (reference sequence). CDR3 residues: CASSPNRAETQYF. The CDR3 coding sequence is TGTGCCAGCAGCCCAAACAGGGCTGAGACCCAGTACTTC.

This chain links TRBV5-4 with TRBJ2-3; 12 nucleotides line up with TRBD2. Germline assignment: CDR1 SGHNT and CDR2 YYREEE (reference sequence). With V trimmed by 4 bases and J by 4 bases, 10 bases remained unmatched. This CDR3 has 17 residues. CDR3 protein: CASSAGLAGLRADTQYF. The CDR3 nucleotides read TGTGCCAGCAGCGCGGGACTAGCGGGCCTCCGTGCAGATACGCAGTATTTT.

The chain joins TRBV11-3 to TRBJ2-1; 11 bases line up with TRBD2. Germline V gene data show CDR1 as SGHNT and CDR2 as YENEEA. With V trimmed by 1 base and J by 5 bases, 4 bases remained unmatched. This CDR3 comprises 16 residues. In nucleotides, the CDR3 is TGTGCCAGCAGCTTAGCGATAGCGGGGGGGAACAATGAGCAGTTCTTC. Its protein product is CASSLAIAGGNNEQFF.

The sample holds a few counts of this clone. The genes are TRBV6-5 and TRBJ1-2, with D perhaps TRBD1 (6 bases). The V end was cut by 6 bases, the J end by 2 bases, with 10 bases between. The CDR3 is 13 residues long. The germline V gene has CDR1 MNHEY and CDR2 SVGAGI. CDR3 in amino acids: CASSLTGNYGYTF. CDR3 bases: TGTGCCAGCAGCCTCACAGGGAACTATGGCTACACCTTC.

The chain is built from TRBV23-1 and TRBJ2-7, with 7 positions matching TRBD1. TRBV23-1 has ORF status, its function being uncertain. The CDR3 spans 11 residues. With 9 bases clipped from V and 12 bases from J, the junction kept 11 bases outside the gene matches. CDR3 protein: CASLPRGRLYF. CDR3 in DNA: TGCGCCAGTCTTCCAAGGGGGCGATTGTACTTC.

The gene calls are TRBV27 and TRBJ2-3, with D possibly TRBD2 on 6 matching bases. The germline CDR1 and CDR2 sequences are MNHEY and SMNVEV (reference sequence). The CDR3 spans 18 residues. V was clipped by 5 bases and J by 4 bases, with 25 bases between them. The CDR3 DNA reads as TGTGCCAGCAGTCAACTTACCCCCGGGGGACTGGGCTCAGATACGCAGTATTTT. This codes for CASSQLTPGGLGSDTQYF.

Here the CDR3 reads CASSLATGILEAFF. Here the CDR3 DNA reads TGTGCCAGCAGCTTGGCGACAGGGATATTAGAAGCTTTCTTT. The rearrangement uses TRBV5-6 and TRBJ1-1; TRBD1 matches at 7 bases. From germline, CDR1 is SGHDT and CDR2 YYEEEE. This CDR3 has 14 amino acids. J lost 8 bases, V lost 0 bases, and 7 bases had no gene match.

The CDR3 DNA reads as TGTGCCAGCAGCTCCGTCCGGGTAGTGGGGGCCGAAGGATTCCAAGAGACCCAGTACTTC. This sequence encodes CASSSVRVVGAEGFQETQYF. The chain recombines TRBV7-6 with TRBJ2-5; D is possibly TRBD1 (6 bases). V dropped 4 bases and J dropped 1 base, with 28 bases sitting between them. The germline CDR1 and CDR2 sequences are SGHVS and FNYEAQ. The length of the CDR3 is 20 residues.

Remarks on this clone: The same CDR3 is also encoded by other DNA sequences in this sample. V is TRBV7-2 and J is TRBJ2-5; perhaps TRBD1 as D (5 bases). CDR1 SGHTA and CDR2 FQGNSA come from the germline V gene. The CDR3 covers 11 residues. Deletions cut 5 bases from V and 5 bases from J, with 6 bases between. The CDR3: CASSPGETQYF. In DNA form, the CDR3 reads TGTGCCAGCAGCCCAGGGGAGACCCAGTACTTC.

The chain has TRBV2 and TRBJ1-1; D not resolved. The V end lost 4 bases, the J end lost 0 bases, and 9 bases lay between the germline ends. Germline CDR1 reads SNHLY; CDR2 reads FYNNEI. CDR3 length equals 14 residues. CDR3: CASSVPGLNTEAFF. The CDR3 DNA sequence: TGTGCCAGCAGTGTCCCGGGATTGAACACTGAAGCTTTCTTT.

This sequence joins TRBV15 and TRBJ2-1, with 14 bases matching TRBD2. CDR3 length: 15 amino acids. Per the germline V gene, CDR1 is LNHNV and CDR2 is YYDKDF (reference sequence). The trim removed 4 bases at V and 10 bases at J, leaving 6 bases unmatched. CDR3 sequence reads: CATSTGLAGGGEQFF. DNA of the CDR3: TGTGCCACCAGCACAGGACTAGCGGGGGGAGGGGAGCAGTTCTTC. Drawing the rest from reference TRBV15 and TRBJ2-1, the complete variable domain is DAMVIQNPRYQVTQFGKPVTLSCSQTLNHNVMYWYQQKSSQAPKLLFHYYDKDFNNEADTPDNFQSRRPNTSFCFLDIRSPGLGDTAMYLCATSTGLAGGGEQFFGPGTRLTVL.

The rearrangement joins TRBV2 to TRBJ1-4; 7 positions match TRBD1. V lost 3 bases, J lost 2 bases, and 9 bases stayed unmatched. Germline CDR1 SNHLY, CDR2 FYNNEI. The CDR3 sequence is 17 residues long. The CDR3 loop reads CASSEGPGGATNEKLFF. The CDR3 DNA sequence: TGTGCCAGCAGTGAGGGCCCAGGGGGTGCGACTAATGAAAAACTGTTTTTT.

CDR3 in DNA: TGTGCCAGCAGCGGGATCGGCACAGATACGCAGTATTTT. This translates into CASSGIGTDTQYF. This chain uses TRBV2 with TRBJ2-3, with D perhaps matching TRBD2 (5 bases). V lost 6 bases and J lost 1, with 8 bases in between. Germline CDR1 and CDR2: SNHLY and FYNNEI. This CDR3 is 13 amino acids long.

This rearrangement joins TRBV5-1 to TRBJ1-4; D is possibly TRBD1 (5 bases). In germline, CDR1 is SGHRS, CDR2 YFSETQ. Trimming left V 7 bases short and J 0 bases short, with 13 bases between. The CDR3 sequence is 15 residues long. The CDR3 here is CASSEPGTTNEKLFF. The CDR3 DNA reads as TGCGCCAGCTCAGAACCAGGGACAACTAATGAAAAACTGTTTTTT. Complete variable domain (other parts from reference TRBV5-1 and TRBJ1-4): KAGVTQTPRYLIKTRGQQVTLSCSPISGHRSVSWYQQTPGQGLQFLFEYFSETQRNKGNFPGRFSGRQFSNSRSEMNVSTLELGDSALYLCASSEPGTTNEKLFFGSGTQLSVL.

The chain joins TRBV2 to TRBJ2-7; 13 bases match TRBD2. This CDR3 comprises 14 residues. The V segment lost 6 bases and the J segment 3 bases; nucleotides outside the gene matches: 2. The germline V gene encodes CDR1 SNHLY and CDR2 FYNNEI. The CDR3 here is CASRGLAGYYEQYF. CDR3 bases: TGTGCCAGCAGGGGACTAGCGGGGTACTACGAGCAGTACTTC.

The J gene is TRBJ1-1, the V gene TRBV5-1; 8 nucleotides match TRBD1. The CDR3 length is 18 residues. Per the germline V gene, CDR1 is SGHRS and CDR2 is YFSETQ. Germline trimming cut 7 bases from V and 3 bases from J; bases unmatched to any gene: 20. Written as DNA, the CDR3 is TGCGCCAGCGAGCTTGGATTCTGGACAGGGCCGGTGGACACTGAAGCTTTCTTT. Amino acids: CASELGFWTGPVDTEAFF.

The chain links TRBV4-3 to TRBJ2-3, with TRBD2 matching over 12 bases. Germline CDR1 LGHNA, CDR2 YSLEER. The CDR3 length is 20 residues. V lost 1 base to trimming and J lost 0 bases; unmatched junction nucleotides: 11. Here the CDR3 reads CASSQAPGLAGFSSTDTQYF. The CDR3 nucleotides read TGCGCCAGCAGCCAAGCCCCGGGACTAGCGGGCTTCTCTAGCACAGATACGCAGTATTTT.

The chain uses TRBV10-3 and TRBJ2-7, with 9 bases identical to TRBD2. Germline V CDR1 and CDR2: ENHRY, SYGVKD. With V trimmed by 5 bases and J by 5 bases, 10 bases remained unmatched. This CDR3 has 15 amino acids. The CDR3 sequence is CAISPLGGLAHEQYF. The CDR3, as DNA: TGTGCCATCAGTCCCCTAGGTGGACTAGCGCACGAGCAGTACTTC.

The chain has TRBV4-3 and TRBJ2-3, with 11 bases aligning to TRBD2. This CDR3 has 18 amino acids. The trim removed 3 bases at V and 1 base at J, leaving 9 bases unmatched. Germline loops: CDR1 LGHNA, CDR2 YSLEER. As DNA, the CDR3 is TGCGCCAGCAGCCACCAGACTAGCGGGGAATGGGGCACAGATACGCAGTATTTT. Protein: CASSHQTSGEWGTDTQYF.

The V and J genes are TRBV4-3 and TRBJ2-7; perhaps TRBD2 as D (6 bases). Trimming pared 0 bases from V and 5 bases from J, leaving 14 bases between. The CDR3 loop spans 15 amino acids. Looked up from germline, CDR1 is LGHNA and CDR2 is YSLEER. This CDR3 reads CASSQDGRWEDEQYF. Written as DNA, the CDR3 is TGCGCCAGCAGCCAAGATGGGCGTTGGGAGGACGAGCAGTACTTC.

V is TRBV5-6 and J is TRBJ1-2; 9 bases fit TRBD1. There are 14 residues in the CDR3. V shed 3 bases, J shed 4 bases, and the junction held 4 bases outside the gene matches. CDR1 and CDR2 from the germline V gene are SGHDT and YYEEEE. The DNA of the CDR3 is TGTGCCAGCAGCTCAGGGACAGGGACCTATGGCTACACCTTC. Amino acid sequence: CASSSGTGTYGYTF.

This sequence joins TRBV27 and TRBJ2-7; D might be TRBD1 (6 bases). CDR3 length: 15 amino acids. V lost 6 bases to trimming and J lost 2 bases, with 17 bases between them. Germline V gene lookup returns CDR1 MNHEY and CDR2 SMNVEV (reference sequence). Here the CDR3 DNA reads TGTGCCAGCAGCTTTACAGGGTTTCTAGCCTACGAGCAGTACTTC. It translates to CASSFTGFLAYEQYF.